These 20 T cell receptor beta chains came from one sample sequenced in a study of T cells expressing NK-cell markers. For each CDR3 protein, TCRdb gives one entry from its re-call of the 5' RACE reads, without DNA. Recorded here are roughly 450,000 distinct CDR3 sequences; the top ten clones represent more than 1.4%. The sequenced material came from blood T cells: a sorted CD56 or NKG2C T cell subset, CD4+ or CD8+ T cells, or bulk PBMC T cells (not recorded which). Receptors originate from a woman aged 45-59 years in good health.

The rearrangement joins TRBV9 to TRBJ1-1; TCRdb's D gene call, TRBD1, goes unchecked for lack of DNA. Per the germline V gene, CDR1 is SGDLS and CDR2 is YYNGEE. The CDR3 length is 15 residues. CDR3 in amino acids: CASSVGSRGFDEAFF.

This chain joins TRBV6-6 and TRBJ2-1; no DNA is available, so the TRBD2 call from TCRdb remains unchecked. Germline values: CDR1 MNHNY, CDR2 SVGAGI (reference sequence). The CDR3 length is 16 residues. CDR3 amino acids: CASRRSGRSLYNEQFF.

The rearrangement uses TRBV11-2 and TRBJ2-1. This CDR3 comprises 14 residues. From germline, CDR1 is SGHAT and CDR2 FQNNGV. This CDR3 reads CASRLLRLPNEQFF.

The V and J genes are TRBV29-1 and TRBJ2-5; TCRdb names TRBD1, which stays unverified in the absence of DNA. The CDR3 length is 15 residues. In germline, CDR1 is SQVTM, CDR2 ANQGSEA. The CDR3 protein is CSVDNLFLTQETQYF.

V gene TRBV3-1 combines with J gene TRBJ1-1; TCRdb's D call, TRBD1, is unchecked because there is no DNA. The germline V gene encodes CDR1 LGHDT and CDR2 YNNKEL (reference sequence). The CDR3 sequence is 14 residues long. CDR3 sequence: CASSLGTGFGGAFF. The full variable domain, in which reference TRBV3-1 and TRBJ1-1 provide the parts outside the CDR3, is DTAVSQTPKYLVTQMGNDKSIKCEQNLGHDTMYWYKQDSKKFLKIMFSYNNKELIINETVPNRFSPKSPDKAHLNLHINSLELGDSAVYFCASSLGTGFGGAFFGQGTRLTVV.

The chain couples TRBV7-3 to TRBJ2-5; the TRBD1 assignment by TCRdb is unverifiable without DNA. The length of the CDR3 is 13 residues. In germline, CDR1 is SGHTA, CDR2 FQGTGA. The CDR3 is CASSSPGGGTQYF. The full variable domain, rest sourced from reference TRBV7-3 and TRBJ2-5, is GAGVSQTPSNKVTEKGKYVELRCDPISGHTALYWYRQSLGQGPEFLIYFQGTGAADDSGLPNDRFFAVRPEGSVSTLKIQRTERGDSAVYLCASSSPGGGTQYFGPGTRLLVL.

The V and J genes are TRBV27 and TRBJ2-3; TCRdb names TRBD2, which stays unverified in the absence of DNA. CDR1 MNHEY and CDR2 SMNVEV come from the germline V gene (reference sequence). The CDR3 is 14 residues long. The CDR3 protein is CASSIGGVRNTQYF.

This chain's CDR3 is CASSRGQKETQYF. The rearrangement joins TRBV10-1 to TRBJ2-5; there is no DNA to check the TCRdb D call of TRBD1. This CDR3 is 13 amino acids long. Germline CDR1 WNHNN, CDR2 SYGVQD (reference sequence).

This sequence joins TRBV27 and TRBJ1-4. The CDR3 loop spans 14 amino acids. Germline assignment: CDR1 MNHEY and CDR2 SMNVEV (reference sequence). The CDR3 protein is CATRRVATNEKLFF.

The J gene is TRBJ2-1, the V gene TRBV14. The CDR3 is 14 residues long. CDR1 is SGHDN, CDR2 FVKESK, per germline. The CDR3 spells CASSQVGVAYEQFF. Drawing the rest from reference TRBV14 and TRBJ2-1, the complete variable domain is EAGVTQFPSHSVIEKGQTVTLRCDPISGHDNLYWYRRVMGKEIKFLLHFVKESKQDESGMPNNRFLAERTGGTYSTLKVQPAELEDSGVYFCASSQVGVAYEQFFGPGTRLTVL.

The CDR3 protein is CASTGHGSSFSNNEQFF. The V and J genes are TRBV6-2 or TRBV6-3 and TRBJ2-1; the TCRdb call, TRBD1, lacks DNA for checking. Germline assignment: CDR1 MNHEY and CDR2 SVGEGT. The length of the CDR3 is 17 residues.

The chain uses TRBV20-1 and TRBJ2-1; with no DNA, the TCRdb D assignment of TRBD2 cannot be verified. The germline gives CDR1 DFQATT, CDR2 SNEGSKA (reference sequence). The CDR3 runs 17 residues. CDR3 sequence: CSARSPGASGASNEQFF.

The chain links TRBV6-2 or TRBV6-3 to TRBJ2-7; checking the TCRdb D call of TRBD1 is not possible without DNA. CDR3 size: 15 residues. The germline gives CDR1 MNHEY, CDR2 SVGEGT. The CDR3 sequence: CASSQAGTGRTEQYF.

CDR3 amino acids: CAWTGGGYEQYF. This sequence joins TRBV30 and TRBJ2-7; checking the TCRdb D call of TRBD1 is not possible without DNA. Germline CDR1 GTSNPN, CDR2 SVGIG (reference sequence). This CDR3 has 12 residues.

CDR3 protein: CASSLVAGAGTEAFF. V gene TRBV5-1 combines with J gene TRBJ1-1; the TCRdb D gene call, TRBD1, has no DNA to confirm it. The germline CDR1 and CDR2 sequences are SGHRS and YFSETQ. This CDR3 region has 15 residues. The whole variable domain, filled in from reference TRBV5-1 and TRBJ1-1, reads KAGVTQTPRYLIKTRGQQVTLSCSPISGHRSVSWYQQTPGQGLQFLFEYFSETQRNKGNFPGRFSGRQFSNSRSEMNVSTLELGDSALYLCASSLVAGAGTEAFFGQGTRLTVV.

Here the CDR3 reads CASSPLSGQPMNTEAFF. This sequence joins TRBV6-2 or TRBV6-3 and TRBJ1-1; TCRdb gives TRBD1 as the D gene, but with no DNA this cannot be confirmed. The germline V gene encodes CDR1 MNHEY and CDR2 SVGEGT. There are 17 residues in the CDR3.

CDR3 loop: CASSLSGASSYEQYF. V gene TRBV7-8 combines with J gene TRBJ2-7; TCRdb designates TRBD1, a call that cannot be tested without DNA. The CDR3 consists of 15 residues. Germline V CDR1 and CDR2: SGHVS, FQNEAQ.

The genes are TRBV7-9 and TRBJ2-1; checking the TCRdb D call of TRBD2 is not possible without DNA. The germline V gene encodes CDR1 SEHNR and CDR2 FQNEAQ (reference sequence). The length of the CDR3 is 17 residues. CDR3 amino acids: CASSLGTLANNYNEQFF.

The CDR3 region is CASSLSAPKPQHF. This sequence joins TRBV12-3 or TRBV12-4 and TRBJ1-5. There are 13 residues in the CDR3.

This chain connects TRBV5-1 to TRBJ2-1; TCRdb names TRBD1, which stays unverified in the absence of DNA. Germline loops: CDR1 SGHRS, CDR2 YFSETQ. The CDR3 is 13 amino acids. The chain's CDR3 is CASSRGPGNEQFF. Complete variable domain (other parts from reference TRBV5-1 and TRBJ2-1): KAGVTQTPRYLIKTRGQQVTLSCSPISGHRSVSWYQQTPGQGLQFLFEYFSETQRNKGNFPGRFSGRQFSNSRSEMNVSTLELGDSALYLCASSRGPGNEQFFGPGTRLTVL.